A selection of T cell receptor beta chains follows, all from one sample in a study of T cells in localized non-small cell lung cancer. The table came from immunoSEQ multiplex PCR; TCRdb's copy has only in-frame clones and leaves some out. This sample has over 65,000 clones; roughly 84% occur once, and the top ten carry approximately 1.2%. This sample comprised peripheral blood, obtained before any cancer treatment. The receptors were sampled from a female donor aged 60 or older with stage I lung adenocarcinoma. Both conserved end residues are part of each CDR3. Each record gives: J gene, clone size, CDR3 length, V gene, D gene, CDR3 protein, CDR3 DNA. The D gene is left open where the match is weak. Part of the rows lack a size; the others show once, few, many or a class for expanded clones.

j_gene: TRBJ1-1
abundance: -
len: 11
v_gene: TRBV29-1
d_gene: -
CDR3aa: CSVEVGTEAFF
CDR3nt: TGCAGCGTTGAAGTAGGGACTGAAGCTTTCTTT

j_gene: TRBJ1-1
abundance: few
len: 11
v_gene: TRBV2
d_gene: -
CDR3aa: CASSVNTEAFF
CDR3nt: TGTGCCAGCAGTGTGAACACTGAAGCTTTCTTT

j_gene: TRBJ1-3
abundance: -
len: 13
v_gene: TRBV25-1
d_gene: -
CDR3aa: CASIGNSGNTIYF
CDR3nt: TGTGCCAGCATAGGAAACTCTGGAAACACCATATATTTT

j_gene: TRBJ2-5
abundance: few
len: 15
v_gene: TRBV7-3
d_gene: -
CDR3aa: CASSPLPRLQETQYF
CDR3nt: TGTGCCAGCAGCCCCCTACCTAGGCTTCAAGAGACCCAGTACTTC

j_gene: TRBJ1-1
abundance: -
len: 13
v_gene: TRBV9
d_gene: -
CDR3aa: CASSPHLNTEAFF
CDR3nt: TGTGCCAGCAGCCCGCACTTGAACACTGAAGCTTTCTTT

j_gene: TRBJ2-3
abundance: -
len: 13
v_gene: TRBV7-3
d_gene: -
CDR3aa: CASSLEGFGTQYF
CDR3nt: TGTGCCAGCAGCTTAGAGGGGTTCGGTACGCAGTATTTT

j_gene: TRBJ2-6
abundance: -
len: 20
v_gene: TRBV9
d_gene: TRBD1
CDR3aa: CASSPRPRQGPTSGANVLTF
CDR3nt: TGTGCCAGCAGCCCACGCCCTCGACAGGGGCCTACATCTGGGGCCAACGTCCTGACTTTC

j_gene: TRBJ1-5
abundance: -
len: 16
v_gene: TRBV4-3
d_gene: -
CDR3aa: CASSQDYRNSNQPQHF
CDR3nt: TGCGCCAGCAGCCAAGATTACCGCAATAGCAATCAGCCCCAGCATTTT

j_gene: TRBJ2-7
abundance: -
len: 14
v_gene: TRBV19
d_gene: -
CDR3aa: CASSRVRGSYEQYF
CDR3nt: TGTGCCAGTTCGAGGGTCCGGGGATCCTACGAGCAGTACTTC

j_gene: TRBJ1-2
abundance: -
len: 13
v_gene: TRBV29-1
d_gene: TRBD1
CDR3aa: CSGEDRGSYGYTF
CDR3nt: TGCAGCGGGGAGGACAGGGGAAGCTATGGCTACACCTTC

j_gene: TRBJ2-1
abundance: -
len: 16
v_gene: TRBV6-6
d_gene: TRBD2
CDR3aa: CASSSSGRAPVQGQFF
CDR3nt: TGTGCCAGCAGTTCAAGCGGGAGGGCCCCCGTACAGGGGCAGTTCTTC

j_gene: TRBJ2-1
abundance: once
len: 17
v_gene: TRBV5-1
d_gene: TRBD1
CDR3aa: CASSTLPQGSSYNEQFF
CDR3nt: TGCGCCAGCAGCACCCTCCCACAGGGGTCATCCTACAATGAGCAGTTCTTC

j_gene: TRBJ1-2
abundance: -
len: 14
v_gene: TRBV5-1
d_gene: -
CDR3aa: CASSNYSRLYGYTF
CDR3nt: TGCGCCAGCAGCAACTACTCAAGACTATATGGCTACACCTTC

j_gene: TRBJ1-2
abundance: once
len: 15
v_gene: TRBV21-1
d_gene: -
CDR3aa: CASSTRGEGDCGYTF
CDR3nt: TGTGCCAGCAGCACCCGGGGGGAGGGCGACTGTGGCTACACCTTC

j_gene: TRBJ1-1
abundance: -
len: 15
v_gene: TRBV2
d_gene: -
CDR3aa: CASARDRGVGFEAFF
CDR3nt: TGTGCCTCAGCGCGAGATCGGGGCGTAGGATTTGAAGCTTTCTTT

j_gene: TRBJ1-5
abundance: once
len: 15
v_gene: TRBV27
d_gene: TRBD1
CDR3aa: CASSPRTGGEQPQHF
CDR3nt: TGTGCCAGCAGTCCACGGACAGGGGGCGAGCAGCCCCAGCATTTT

j_gene: TRBJ2-2
abundance: -
len: 17
v_gene: TRBV7-3
d_gene: -
CDR3aa: CASSLSAVGAFTGELFF
CDR3nt: TGTGCCAGCAGCTTAAGTGCTGTCGGGGCGTTCACCGGGGAGCTGTTTTTT

j_gene: TRBJ2-2
abundance: -
len: 17
v_gene: TRBV7-9
d_gene: TRBD2
CDR3aa: CASSSLFLGRATGELFF
CDR3nt: TGTGCCAGCAGCTCCCTCTTTCTCGGGAGGGCCACCGGGGAGCTGTTTTTT

j_gene: TRBJ2-1
abundance: -
len: 17
v_gene: TRBV10-3
d_gene: TRBD1
CDR3aa: CAISESRPRGSYNEQFF
CDR3nt: TGTGCCATCAGTGAGTCGCGTCCCAGGGGGTCCTACAATGAGCAGTTCTTC

j_gene: TRBJ2-1
abundance: -
len: 14
v_gene: TRBV9
d_gene: -
CDR3aa: CASSRGNSYNEQFF
CDR3nt: TGTGCCAGCAGTCGGGGAAACTCCTACAATGAGCAGTTCTTC

j_gene: TRBJ2-6
abundance: -
len: 15
v_gene: TRBV19
d_gene: -
CDR3aa: CASSKLASGANVLTF
CDR3nt: TGTGCCAGTAGCAAGCTAGCCTCTGGGGCCAACGTCCTGACTTTC

j_gene: TRBJ2-7
abundance: -
len: 14
v_gene: TRBV28
d_gene: TRBD1
CDR3aa: CASKGQGSSYEQYF
CDR3nt: TGTGCCAGCAAGGGACAGGGGAGCTCCTACGAGCAGTACTTC

j_gene: TRBJ2-7
abundance: -
len: 14
v_gene: TRBV11-2
d_gene: -
CDR3aa: CASSFLRGAYEQYF
CDR3nt: TGTGCCAGCAGCTTCCTACGCGGGGCTTACGAGCAGTACTTC

j_gene: TRBJ1-5
abundance: -
len: 13
v_gene: TRBV27
d_gene: -
CDR3aa: CASSVWGEKTQHF
CDR3nt: TGTGCCAGCAGCGTTTGGGGGGAGAAGACCCAGCATTTT

j_gene: TRBJ2-5
abundance: -
len: 15
v_gene: TRBV11-1
d_gene: -
CDR3aa: CASSSQIRIQETQYF
CDR3nt: TGTGCCAGCAGCTCCCAGATCCGGATCCAAGAGACCCAGTACTTC

j_gene: TRBJ2-7
abundance: -
len: 15
v_gene: TRBV5-1
d_gene: -
CDR3aa: CASSLSTGRAYEQYF
CDR3nt: TGCGCCAGCAGCTTGTCGACCGGGAGAGCTTACGAGCAGTACTTC

j_gene: TRBJ2-7
abundance: -
len: 13
v_gene: TRBV6-1
d_gene: -
CDR3aa: CASEPRPSYEQYF
CDR3nt: TGTGCCAGCGAACCCAGGCCTTCCTACGAGCAGTACTTC

j_gene: TRBJ2-3
abundance: -
len: 15
v_gene: TRBV18
d_gene: TRBD2
CDR3aa: CASSPPGLAGDTQYF
CDR3nt: TGTGCCAGCTCACCACCGGGACTAGCGGGGGATACGCAGTATTTT

j_gene: TRBJ2-3
abundance: -
len: 16
v_gene: TRBV28
d_gene: -
CDR3aa: CASSLEPGSITDTQYF
CDR3nt: TGTGCCAGCAGTTTAGAACCGGGCTCCATAACAGATACGCAGTATTTT

j_gene: TRBJ2-5
abundance: -
len: 14
v_gene: TRBV5-6
d_gene: -
CDR3aa: CASSSMVAQETQYF
CDR3nt: TGTGCCAGCAGCTCGATGGTCGCCCAAGAGACCCAGTACTTC

j_gene: TRBJ2-1
abundance: -
len: 16
v_gene: TRBV7-9
d_gene: -
CDR3aa: CASSLDPGRSYNEQFF
CDR3nt: TGTGCCAGCAGCTTAGATCCTGGCCGCTCCTACAATGAGCAGTTCTTC

j_gene: TRBJ2-6
abundance: -
len: 15
v_gene: TRBV19
d_gene: -
CDR3aa: CASSIGNSGANVLTF
CDR3nt: TGTGCCAGTAGTATAGGTAACTCTGGGGCCAACGTCCTGACTTTC

j_gene: TRBJ2-5
abundance: -
len: 14
v_gene: TRBV28
d_gene: -
CDR3aa: CASSFGQLLETQYF
CDR3nt: TGTGCCAGCAGTTTCGGCCAGCTCCTGGAGACCCAGTACTTC

j_gene: TRBJ2-7
abundance: -
len: 15
v_gene: TRBV4-1
d_gene: TRBD1
CDR3aa: CASSQDNRGSYEQYF
CDR3nt: TGCGCCAGCAGCCAAGACAACAGGGGTTCTTACGAGCAGTACTTC

j_gene: TRBJ2-7
abundance: -
len: 18
v_gene: TRBV5-6
d_gene: TRBD2
CDR3aa: CASSPGVLAGRLSYEQYF
CDR3nt: TGTGCCAGCAGCCCCGGAGTCCTAGCGGGACGATTATCCTACGAGCAGTACTTC

j_gene: TRBJ1-3
abundance: -
len: 16
v_gene: TRBV9
d_gene: -
CDR3aa: CASSAQQAGSGNTIYF
CDR3nt: TGTGCCAGCAGCGCCCAACAGGCCGGATCGGGAAACACCATATATTTT

j_gene: TRBJ1-1
abundance: -
len: 16
v_gene: TRBV13
d_gene: -
CDR3aa: CASSLGLTGGNTEAFF
CDR3nt: TGTGCCAGCAGCTTAGGCCTAACGGGGGGGAACACTGAAGCTTTCTTT

j_gene: TRBJ2-3
abundance: -
len: 13
v_gene: TRBV5-1
d_gene: -
CDR3aa: CASSLFWGDTQYF
CDR3nt: TGCGCCAGCAGCTTGTTTTGGGGTGATACGCAGTATTTT

j_gene: TRBJ2-3
abundance: -
len: 15
v_gene: TRBV5-6
d_gene: TRBD1
CDR3aa: CASSLWDRRTDTQYF
CDR3nt: TGTGCCAGCAGCTTGTGGGACAGACGCACAGATACGCAGTATTTT

j_gene: TRBJ2-7
abundance: -
len: 15
v_gene: TRBV5-8
d_gene: TRBD1
CDR3aa: CASSFARTGTYEQYF
CDR3nt: TGTGCCAGCAGCTTCGCCCGGACAGGAACCTACGAGCAGTACTTC

j_gene: TRBJ2-3
abundance: -
len: 16
v_gene: TRBV5-4
d_gene: TRBD2
CDR3aa: CASSNQLAGVKDTQYF
CDR3nt: TGTGCCAGCAGCAACCAACTAGCGGGAGTTAAAGATACGCAGTATTTT

j_gene: TRBJ2-3
abundance: -
len: 15
v_gene: TRBV21-1
d_gene: -
CDR3aa: CASERGRREPDTQYF
CDR3nt: TGTGCCAGCGAGAGAGGGAGAAGGGAGCCAGATACGCAGTATTTT

j_gene: TRBJ2-7
abundance: -
len: 13
v_gene: TRBV6-1
d_gene: -
CDR3aa: CASTYSRSYEQYF
CDR3nt: TGTGCCAGCACATACAGTAGGTCGTACGAGCAGTACTTC

j_gene: TRBJ2-1
abundance: -
len: 14
v_gene: TRBV7-7
d_gene: TRBD1
CDR3aa: CASSSGQGARTQFF
CDR3nt: TGTGCTAGCAGCAGCGGACAGGGTGCAAGGACCCAGTTCTTC

j_gene: TRBJ1-2
abundance: -
len: 15
v_gene: TRBV6-5
d_gene: TRBD1
CDR3aa: CASSYNTGALNGYTF
CDR3nt: TGTGCCAGCAGTTACAACACAGGGGCTCTCAATGGCTACACCTTC

j_gene: TRBJ2-1
abundance: -
len: 14
v_gene: TRBV11-3
d_gene: -
CDR3aa: CASSFDGDYNEQFF
CDR3nt: TGTGCCAGCAGCTTCGACGGAGACTACAATGAGCAGTTCTTC

j_gene: TRBJ2-7
abundance: -
len: 13
v_gene: TRBV13
d_gene: -
CDR3aa: CASSLGRRYEQYF
CDR3nt: TGTGCCAGCAGCTTAGGCCGGCGCTACGAGCAGTACTTC

j_gene: TRBJ2-3
abundance: -
len: 15
v_gene: TRBV4-2
d_gene: TRBD2
CDR3aa: CASSRRLAATDTQYF
CDR3nt: TGTGCCAGCAGCCGCCGACTAGCGGCCACAGATACGCAGTATTTT

j_gene: TRBJ1-4
abundance: -
len: 14
v_gene: TRBV7-8
d_gene: -
CDR3aa: CASSLVGHNEKLFF
CDR3nt: TGTGCCAGCAGCTTAGTTGGACATAATGAAAAACTGTTTTTT

j_gene: TRBJ2-5
abundance: -
len: 18
v_gene: TRBV21-1
d_gene: -
CDR3aa: CASSKKPLALADGETQYF
CDR3nt: TGTGCCAGCAGCAAAAAACCCCTCGCGCTAGCGGACGGGGAGACCCAGTACTTC

j_gene: TRBJ2-3
abundance: -
len: 15
v_gene: TRBV28
d_gene: TRBD1
CDR3aa: CASNFRDSGTDTQYF
CDR3nt: TGTGCCAGCAATTTTCGGGACAGCGGCACAGATACGCAGTATTTT

j_gene: TRBJ1-6
abundance: few
len: 14
v_gene: TRBV5-5
d_gene: TRBD1
CDR3aa: CASSVTGGNSPLHF
CDR3nt: TGTGCCAGCAGCGTGACAGGGGGTAATTCACCCCTCCACTTT

j_gene: TRBJ2-5
abundance: once
len: 15
v_gene: TRBV4-2
d_gene: TRBD1
CDR3aa: CASSQGQGAEETQYF
CDR3nt: TGTGCCAGCAGCCAAGGACAGGGGGCCGAGGAGACCCAGTACTTC

j_gene: TRBJ1-2
abundance: -
len: 12
v_gene: TRBV11-3
d_gene: -
CDR3aa: CASSLDTRGYTF
CDR3nt: TGTGCCAGCAGCTTAGATACGAGGGGCTACACCTTC

j_gene: TRBJ1-4
abundance: -
len: 15
v_gene: TRBV6-6
d_gene: -
CDR3aa: CASSYGADSNEKLFF
CDR3nt: TGTGCCAGCAGTTACGGGGCTGATTCTAATGAAAAACTGTTTTTT